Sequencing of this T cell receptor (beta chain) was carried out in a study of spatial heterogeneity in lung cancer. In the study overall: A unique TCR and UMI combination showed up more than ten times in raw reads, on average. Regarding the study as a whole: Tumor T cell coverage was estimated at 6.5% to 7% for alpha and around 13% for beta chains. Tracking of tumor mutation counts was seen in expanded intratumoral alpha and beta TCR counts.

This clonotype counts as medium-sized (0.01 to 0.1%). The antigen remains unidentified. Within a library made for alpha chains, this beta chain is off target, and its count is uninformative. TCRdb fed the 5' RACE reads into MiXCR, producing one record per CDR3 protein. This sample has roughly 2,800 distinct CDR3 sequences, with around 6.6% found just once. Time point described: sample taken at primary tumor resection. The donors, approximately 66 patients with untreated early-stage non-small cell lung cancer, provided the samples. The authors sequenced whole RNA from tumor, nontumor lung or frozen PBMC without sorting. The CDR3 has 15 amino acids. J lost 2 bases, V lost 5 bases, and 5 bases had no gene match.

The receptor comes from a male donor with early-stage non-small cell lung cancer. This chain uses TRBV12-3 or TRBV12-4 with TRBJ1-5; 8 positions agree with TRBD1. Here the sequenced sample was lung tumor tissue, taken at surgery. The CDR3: CASSPSGQGNQPQHF. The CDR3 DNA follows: TGTGCCAGCAGTCCATCGGGACAGGGCAATCAGCCCCAGCATTTT.